This T cell receptor beta chain was recovered during a study of blood T cell repertoires in COVID-19. Looking at the study overall: Researchers got acute and convalescent COVID-19 samples from the United States, Italy and Spain.

This clone appeared a single time. Germline V gene data show CDR1 as SGDLS and CDR2 as YYNGEE. The CDR3 totals 17 residues. Deletions cut 4 bases from V and 4 bases from J, with 21 bases between. Authors' analysis steps: Scientists estimated how many nucleated cells there were by amplifying reference gene primers. Sequenced by immunoSEQ multiplex PCR; TCRdb stores in-frame clones only, minus some. V and J calls and clone size are those listed in that table; D and trimming were worked out from the DNA. The sample has about 380,000 clones, 70% to 90% seen once; the top ten hold around 1.3%. The J gene is TRBJ2-1, the V gene TRBV9, with a tentative D call TRBD2 (6 bases). Sequences were obtained from peripheral blood. The source of this sequence is a man in his forties with acute or convalescent COVID-19. The CDR3 reads CASSPPGGHDIYNEQFF. CDR3 DNA sequence: TGTGCCAGCAGCCCTCCCGGGGGTCACGATATTTACAATGAGCAGTTCTTC.